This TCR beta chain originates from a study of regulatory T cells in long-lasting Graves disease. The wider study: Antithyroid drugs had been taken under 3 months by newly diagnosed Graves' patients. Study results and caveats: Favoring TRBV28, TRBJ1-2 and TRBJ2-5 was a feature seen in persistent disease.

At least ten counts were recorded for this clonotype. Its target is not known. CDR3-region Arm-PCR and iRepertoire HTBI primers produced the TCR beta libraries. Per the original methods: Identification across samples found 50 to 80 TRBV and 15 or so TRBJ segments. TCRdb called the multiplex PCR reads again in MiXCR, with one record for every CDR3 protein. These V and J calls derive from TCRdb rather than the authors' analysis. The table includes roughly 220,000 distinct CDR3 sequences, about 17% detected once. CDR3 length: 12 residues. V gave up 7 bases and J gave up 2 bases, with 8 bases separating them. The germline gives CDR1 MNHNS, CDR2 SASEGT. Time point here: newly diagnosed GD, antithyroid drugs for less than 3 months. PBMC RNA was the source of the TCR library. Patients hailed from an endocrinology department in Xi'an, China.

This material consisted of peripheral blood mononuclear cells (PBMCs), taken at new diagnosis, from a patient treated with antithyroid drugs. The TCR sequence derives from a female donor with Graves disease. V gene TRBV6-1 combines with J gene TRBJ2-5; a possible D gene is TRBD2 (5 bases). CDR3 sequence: CASTSSQETQYF. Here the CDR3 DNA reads TGTGCCAGCACTAGCAGTCAAGAGACCCAGTACTTC.